What follows is one TCR beta chain and its context. The antigen is undetermined. Germline V gene data show CDR1 as SGHVS and CDR2 as FQNEAQ. The CDR3 sequence is 15 residues long. The V end lost 5 bases, the J end lost 2 bases, and 13 bases lay between the germline ends. The source of the sample is a study of graft-versus-host responses after intestinal transplantation. Study-wide results and caveats: Maximum circulating GvH clone levels tracked with early post-transplant HvG decreases.

This table comes from immunoSEQ multiplex PCR, and its TCRdb copy is limited to in-frame clones, with some not included. The sample records around 33,000 clones, just under 95% being singletons. This receptor was taken from a human patient who received an intestinal transplant, so some T cells may come from the graft donor. The rearrangement links TRBV7-8 to TRBJ1-5; perhaps TRBD1 as D (5 bases). The sample was PBMCs, taken 16 days after intestinal transplant. The CDR3 loop is CASSTGTGGNQPQHF. For the CDR3, the DNA is TGTGCCAGCAGCACGGGGACGGGGGGCAATCAGCCCCAGCATTTT. Filled out from reference TRBV7-8 and TRBJ1-5, the complete variable domain reads GAGVSQSPRYKVAKRGQDVALRCDPISGHVSLFWYQQALGQGPEFLTYFQNEAQLDKSGLPSDRFFAERPEGSVSTLKIQRTQQEDSAVYLCASSTGTGGNQPQHFGDGTRLSIL.